Described below is a single TCR beta chain sequence and its context. The data are from a study of T cells in tumors after PD-1 blockade. Study as a whole: Patients had no prior checkpoint blockade, systemic immunosuppressants, or anti-cancer therapy within 4 weeks. Some patients also took daily vismodegib 150 mg during anti-PD-1 treatment.

Data came from immunoSEQ multiplex PCR; TCRdb stores just in-frame clones and leaves some out. The table includes roughly 50,000 clones, around 85% detected once. The CDR3 spans 12 residues. The V end was cut by 2 bases, the J end by 1 base, with 3 bases between. Germline V lookup: CDR1 SGHDN, CDR2 FVKESK. The sequencing used PBMCs, collected before anti-PD-1 treatment. The clonotype was recovered from a human donor with basal cell carcinoma. This chain connects TRBV14 to TRBJ2-7; the D is unclear. CDR3 in DNA: TGTGCCAGCAGCCAAAGATCCTACGAGCAGTACTTC. Its translation is CASSQRSYEQYF. Full variable domain (rest looked up from reference TRBV14 and TRBJ2-7): EAGVTQFPSHSVIEKGQTVTLRCDPISGHDNLYWYRRVMGKEIKFLLHFVKESKQDESGMPNNRFLAERTGGTYSTLKVQPAELEDSGVYFCASSQRSYEQYFGPGTRLTVT.